This T cell receptor (beta chain) was documented in a study of a mutant IDH1 vaccine in newly diagnosed glioma. At the level of the study: Vaccinations were initiated 4-6 weeks following radiotherapy alone, or were given together with temozolomide cycles. Treatment recipients were 62.5% male and about 40% female, and their mean age was 40.4 years. Study-wide results and limits: Top peripheral T cell clonotype shifts appeared unrelated to pseudoprogression.

Comments on this clone: What it binds is not known.

Specified time point: week 11, during vaccination. Vaccinated patients received 300 ug of mutant IDH1 20-mer peptide per dose, with topical imiquimod. Astrocytomas that were new, WHO grade 3 or 4, IDH1-mutant and ATRX-lost were present in the donors. Germline assignment: CDR1 MNHNS and CDR2 SASEGT. There are 16 residues in the CDR3. The V and J ends lost 2 bases and 1 base respectively, with 12 bases between them. Profiled with immunoSEQ multiplex PCR; TCRdb holds only in-frame clones, not every one. The sample yields 95,000 to 120,000 clones, roughly nine tenths seen once. The source is a woman between 45 and 60 years old with glioma. The rearrangement uses TRBV6-1 and TRBJ2-1; the D gene is possibly TRBD1 (6 bases). The sequencing here drew on PBMCs, taken from a glioma patient whose treatment included an IDH1 peptide vaccine. CDR3 nucleotide sequence: TGTGCCAGCAGTGAATTCCGCACAGGGTCCTACAATGAGCAGTTCTTC. It translates to CASSEFRTGSYNEQFF.